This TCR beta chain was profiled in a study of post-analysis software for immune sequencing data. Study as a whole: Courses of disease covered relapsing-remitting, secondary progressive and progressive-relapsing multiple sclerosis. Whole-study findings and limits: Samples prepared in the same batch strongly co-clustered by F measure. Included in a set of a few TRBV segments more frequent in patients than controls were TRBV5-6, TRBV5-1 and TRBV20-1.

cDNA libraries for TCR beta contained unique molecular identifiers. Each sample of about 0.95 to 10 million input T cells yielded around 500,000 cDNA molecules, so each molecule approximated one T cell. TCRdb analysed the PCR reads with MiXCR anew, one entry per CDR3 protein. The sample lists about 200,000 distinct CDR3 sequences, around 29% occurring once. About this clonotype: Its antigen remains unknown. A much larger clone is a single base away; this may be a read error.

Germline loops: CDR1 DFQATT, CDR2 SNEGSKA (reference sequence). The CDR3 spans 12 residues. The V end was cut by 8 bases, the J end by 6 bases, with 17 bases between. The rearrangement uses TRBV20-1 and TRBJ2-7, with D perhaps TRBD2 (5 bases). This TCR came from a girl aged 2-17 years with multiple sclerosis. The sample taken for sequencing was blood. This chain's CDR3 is CSSGSRVVEQYF. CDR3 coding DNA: TGCAGTTCGGGATCTCGAGTTGTCGAGCAGTACTTC.